The sequence of this TCR beta chain was determined in a study of T-cell memory formation after mild COVID-19. TCRdb analysed the 5' RACE reads with MiXCR anew, one entry per CDR3 protein. The sample yields 100,000 or so distinct CDR3 sequences, over 8.5% seen once. The sequencing input was PBMCs or a T cell subset sorted from them (not recorded which). This TCR was sampled from a man aged 18 to 35 who had mild COVID-19 (a few samples of this study predate the infection). Cell type and time point are not known.

The CDR3 protein is CASSSGPGYEQYV. DNA for the CDR3: TGTGCCAGCAGCTCCGGACCGGGTTACGAGCAGTACGTC. The V gene is TRBV11-1, the J gene TRBJ2-7, with D unresolved. The CDR3 is 13 amino acids. V shed 4 bases and J shed 4 bases, with 11 bases lying between them. From germline, CDR1 is SGHAT and CDR2 FQDESV (reference sequence).